This entry describes one T cell receptor (beta chain). Its antigen is not identified. This sample is part of a study of radiotherapy plus CTLA-4 blockade in lung cancer. Findings of the study overall: In blood, after radiotherapy plus ipilimumab, tumor-derived TCR clones expanded.

The method was immunoSEQ multiplex PCR; TCRdb's version includes in-frame clones alone and lacks a portion of them. Of around 90,000 clones in the sample, about 83% were seen once. V was shortened by 1 base and J by 1 base, with 16 bases between the two germline ends. Germline CDR1 and CDR2: SGHRS and YFSETQ. The CDR3 contains 17 residues. Patients in the study, people with chemo-refractory metastatic non-small-cell lung cancer, received focal radiation plus ipilimumab CTLA-4 blockade. This TCR was sampled from a human donor with non-small cell lung cancer that progressed on radiotherapy plus ipilimumab. The genes are TRBV5-1 and TRBJ2-3, with a weak D call TRBD2 (5 bases). Material: peripheral blood, obtained from a patient treated with radiotherapy plus ipilimumab. CDR3 region: CASSLFPSPRGTDTQYF. Here the CDR3 DNA reads TGCGCCAGCAGCTTGTTCCCTAGCCCAAGGGGCACAGATACGCAGTATTTT. The variable domain in full, completed from reference TRBV5-1 and TRBJ2-3, reads KAGVTQTPRYLIKTRGQQVTLSCSPISGHRSVSWYQQTPGQGLQFLFEYFSETQRNKGNFPGRFSGRQFSNSRSEMNVSTLELGDSALYLCASSLFPSPRGTDTQYFGPGTRLTVL.